Listed below are T cell receptor beta chains from one sample, sequenced in a study of blood T cell repertoires in COVID-19. Assay used: immunoSEQ multiplex PCR; TCRdb lists only in-frame clones, some missing. The table includes more than 150,000 clones, around 80% detected once. The sequencing input was peripheral blood. These receptors originate from a woman aged 45 to 65 with acute or convalescent COVID-19. CDR3s include the opening cysteine and the closing phenylalanine or tryptophan. Each record gives: D gene, CDR3 length, V gene, J gene, clone size, CDR3 protein, CDR3 DNA. D genes are given only for firm matches. Clone size is not always given. Where it is, it says once, few, many or a class for expanded clones.

TRBD2	15	TRBV11-2	TRBJ2-7	-	CASSLALAGVHEQYF	TGTGCCAGCAGCTTAGCGCTAGCGGGAGTCCACGAGCAGTACTTC
TRBD2	16	TRBV7-2	TRBJ2-3	-	CASSLAPSGGGSTQYF	TGTGCCAGCAGCTTAGCGCCTAGCGGGGGGGGGAGTACGCAGTATTTT
-	16	TRBV4-2	TRBJ1-5	few	CASSQEGTTSNQPQHF	TGTGCCAGCAGCCAAGAGGGGACTACTAGCAATCAGCCCCAGCATTTT
TRBD1	15	TRBV19	TRBJ2-1	-	CASSIDRESYNEQFF	TGTGCCAGTAGCATTGACAGGGAGTCCTACAATGAGCAGTTCTTC
-	15	TRBV28	TRBJ1-1	-	CASSRSMALYTEAFF	TGTGCCAGCAGCCGCTCGATGGCTTTGTACACTGAAGCTTTCTTT
-	14	TRBV3-1/TRBV3-2	TRBJ2-7	few	CASSQAGTGYEQYF	TGTGCCAGCAGCCAAGCCGGGACTGGCTACGAGCAGTACTTC
-	16	TRBV6-6	TRBJ2-5	-	CASSRKVSRHQETQYF	TGTGCCAGCAGTCGAAAGGTGTCTAGACACCAAGAGACCCAGTACTTC
-	13	TRBV5-4	TRBJ1-1	-	CASSPDSNTEAFF	TGTGCCAGCAGCCCAGACAGTAACACTGAAGCTTTCTTT
-	14	TRBV6-2/TRBV6-3	TRBJ1-1	-	CASSLRAGLAEAFF	TGTGCCAGCAGTTTAAGGGCGGGGTTGGCGGAGGCTTTCTTT
-	15	TRBV5-1	TRBJ2-7	-	CASSLGVWESNEQYF	TGCGCCAGCAGCTTGGGGGTGTGGGAGTCGAACGAGCAGTACTTC
TRBD1	13	TRBV6-5	TRBJ2-1	-	CASGDRSYNEQFF	TGTGCCAGCGGGGACAGGTCTTACAATGAGCAGTTCTTC
-	16	TRBV5-5	TRBJ2-7	-	CASSFLTGTTPYEQYF	TGTGCCAGCAGCTTCCTGACCGGGACAACTCCCTACGAGCAGTACTTC
TRBD2	17	TRBV4-2	TRBJ2-7	-	CASSPGLAGLSSYEQYF	TGTGCCAGCAGCCCCGGACTAGCGGGGCTAAGCTCCTACGAGCAGTACTTC
-	16	TRBV4-3	TRBJ1-4	-	CASSQDPGVPNEKLFF	TGCGCCAGCAGCCAAGACCCGGGAGTGCCTAATGAAAAACTGTTTTTT
-	12	TRBV6-2/TRBV6-3	TRBJ2-7	-	CASSYSQGRQYF	TGTGCCAGCAGTTACTCACAGGGTCGACAGTACTTC
TRBD1	15	TRBV19	TRBJ1-5	-	CASSMRGQANQPQHF	TGTGCCAGTAGTATGAGAGGACAGGCAAATCAGCCCCAGCATTTT
-	13	TRBV10-1	TRBJ1-2	-	CASSEDRGAGYTF	TGCGCCAGCAGTGAGGATCGTGGGGCTGGCTACACCTTC
TRBD2	14	TRBV28	TRBJ2-7	-	CASSPPSGSYEQYF	TGTGCCAGCAGTCCCCCTAGCGGGTCCTACGAGCAGTACTTC
TRBD2	12	TRBV5-5	TRBJ2-7	once	CASSSQLAGGFF	TGTGCCAGCAGCTCCCAACTAGCGGGGGGTTTCTTC
-	13	TRBV19	TRBJ1-1	-	CASSIGQSYPAFF	TGTGCCAGTAGTATTGGGCAGAGTTACCCTGCTTTCTTT
TRBD1	16	TRBV9	TRBJ2-3	-	CASSVGQGLSTDTQYF	TGTGCCAGCAGCGTAGGACAGGGGCTTAGCACAGATACGCAGTATTTT
-	14	TRBV6-5	TRBJ2-1	few	CASMRAGFANEQFF	TGTGCCAGCATGAGGGCAGGTTTTGCCAATGAGCAGTTCTTC
TRBD1	15	TRBV6-6	TRBJ1-5	-	CASSKGQGGDQPQHF	TGTGCCAGCAGCAAGGGACAGGGGGGCGATCAGCCCCAGCATTTT
TRBD1	13	TRBV10-3	TRBJ1-1	-	CAISGDRDTEAFF	TGTGCCATCTCAGGGGACAGGGACACTGAAGCTTTCTTT
-	13	TRBV6-5	TRBJ1-2	-	CASSYGENYGYTF	TGTGCCAGCAGTTACGGGGAGAACTATGGCTACACCTTC
-	14	TRBV9	TRBJ2-3	-	CASSVVSSTDTQYF	TGTGCCAGCAGCGTAGTATCTAGCACAGATACGCAGTATTTT
-	16	TRBV18	TRBJ2-1	once	CASSPDFSGLYNEQFF	TGTGCCAGCTCACCAGACTTTTCAGGGCTCTACAATGAGCAGTTCTTC
-	15	TRBV4-1	TRBJ1-2	-	CASSQPARLTDGYTF	TGCGCCAGCAGCCAACCCGCCAGACTGACAGATGGCTACACCTTC
TRBD2	16	TRBV9	TRBJ2-1	-	CASSVVALAGVGEQFF	TGTGCCAGCAGCGTAGTGGCCCTAGCGGGGGTCGGGGAGCAGTTCTTC
-	16	TRBV2	TRBJ2-3	-	CASSTRSRASTDTQYF	TGTGCCAGCAGTACCCGGTCTCGTGCTAGCACAGATACGCAGTATTTT
TRBD1	15	TRBV6-1	TRBJ1-5	-	CASSERDRNNQPQHF	TGTGCCAGCAGTGAACGGGACAGGAACAATCAGCCCCAGCATTTT
-	14	TRBV4-3	TRBJ1-6	-	CASSQAGFISPLHF	TGCGCCAGCAGCCAAGCAGGTTTTATCTCACCCCTCCACTTT
TRBD1	13	TRBV12-3/TRBV12-4	TRBJ1-2	-	CASSSTGFDGYTF	TGTGCCAGCAGCTCGACAGGGTTTGATGGCTACACCTTC
TRBD2	17	TRBV19	TRBJ2-5	-	CASSSSSGVAGGETQYF	TGTGCCAGTAGTTCCTCCTCCGGTGTAGCGGGGGGGGAGACCCAGTACTTC
-	17	TRBV19	TRBJ2-1	-	CASSIDLATIIPNEQFF	TGTGCCAGTAGTATAGACCTAGCGACTATTATCCCTAATGAGCAGTTCTTC
TRBD1	14	TRBV2	TRBJ1-6	-	CASSARQGGSPLHF	TGTGCCAGCAGTGCCCGACAGGGTGGTTCACCCCTCCACTTT
TRBD1	15	TRBV7-2	TRBJ1-6	-	CASSRGQGIRSPLHF	TGTGCCAGCAGCAGGGGACAGGGGATCCGATCACCCCTCCACTTT
TRBD2	19	TRBV30	TRBJ2-3	-	CAWSVLKIYGTTLTDTQYF	TGTGCCTGGAGTGTCCTCAAAATATACGGGACTACCCTCACAGATACGCAGTATTTT
-	15	TRBV5-5	TRBJ2-5	-	CASSPALRQQETQYF	TGTGCCAGCAGCCCTGCCCTAAGACAGCAAGAGACCCAGTACTTC
TRBD2	17	TRBV3-1/TRBV3-2	TRBJ2-4	few	CASTGIAGGLGKNIQYF	TGTGCCAGTACCGGCATAGCGGGGGGGCTTGGGAAAAACATTCAGTACTTC
-	15	TRBV7-3	TRBJ2-2	-	CASSLSGGFPGELFF	TGTGCCAGCAGCTTAAGCGGAGGATTTCCCGGGGAGCTGTTTTTT
-	12	TRBV5-6	TRBJ2-1	-	CASSVYINEQFF	TGTGCCAGCAGCGTATACATCAATGAGCAGTTCTTC
-	14	TRBV11-2	TRBJ2-4	-	CASSLASGINIQYF	TGTGCCAGCAGCTTGGCCTCTGGTATAAACATTCAGTACTTC
TRBD2	15	TRBV19	TRBJ2-3	-	CASSWLAGVTDTQYF	TGTGCCAGTAGTTGGCTAGCGGGAGTCACAGATACGCAGTATTTT
-	14	TRBV5-8	TRBJ1-4	-	CASSLGQGSEKLFF	TGTGCCAGCAGCTTGGGTCAGGGGAGTGAAAAACTGTTTTTT
-	14	TRBV6-6	TRBJ2-3	few	CVACGGGDTDTQYF	TGTGTGGCCTGTGGGGGGGGCGACACAGATACGCAGTATTTT
TRBD1	17	TRBV30	TRBJ1-5	-	CAWSRGQGQYSNQPQHF	TGTGCCTGGAGTAGGGGACAGGGGCAATATAGCAATCAGCCCCAGCATTTT
TRBD1	15	TRBV5-1	TRBJ1-6	-	CASSLTDRGDSPLHF	TGCGCCAGCAGCTTAACAGACAGGGGGGATTCACCCCTCCACTTT
-	14	TRBV29-1	TRBJ2-2	-	CSVRHQTNTGELFF	TGCAGCGTTAGACACCAGACGAACACCGGGGAGCTGTTTTTT